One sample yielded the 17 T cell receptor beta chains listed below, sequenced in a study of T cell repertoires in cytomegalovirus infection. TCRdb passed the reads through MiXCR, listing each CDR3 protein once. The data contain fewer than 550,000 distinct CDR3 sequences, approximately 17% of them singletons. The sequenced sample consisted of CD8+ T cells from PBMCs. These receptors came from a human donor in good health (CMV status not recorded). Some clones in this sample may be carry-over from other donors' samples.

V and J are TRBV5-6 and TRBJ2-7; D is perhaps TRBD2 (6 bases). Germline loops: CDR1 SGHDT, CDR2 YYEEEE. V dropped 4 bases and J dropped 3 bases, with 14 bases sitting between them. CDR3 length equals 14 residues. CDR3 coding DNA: TGTGCCAGCAGCGACGAGTCCGGGAGCTACGAGCAGTACTTC. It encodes CASSDESGSYEQYF.

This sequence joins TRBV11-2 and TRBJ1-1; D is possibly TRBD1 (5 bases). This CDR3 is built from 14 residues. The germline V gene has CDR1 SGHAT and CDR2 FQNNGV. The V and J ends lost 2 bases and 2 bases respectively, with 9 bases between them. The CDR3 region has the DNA TGTGCCAGCAGCTTATGGGGCATAAACACTGAAGCTTTCTTT. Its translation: CASSLWGINTEAFF. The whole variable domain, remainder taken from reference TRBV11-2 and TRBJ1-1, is EAGVAQSPRYKIIEKRQSVAFWCNPISGHATLYWYQQILGQGPKLLIQFQNNGVVDDSQLPKDRFSAERLKGVDSTLKIQPAKLEDSAVYLCASSLWGINTEAFFGQGTRLTVV.

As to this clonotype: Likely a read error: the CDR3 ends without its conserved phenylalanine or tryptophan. Here the CDR3 DNA reads TGTGCCAGCAGTTTAAACGGGCGGGGTTGGGCCCAGTACTTA. Translated: CASSLNGRGWAQYL. The chain couples TRBV27 to TRBJ2-5, with D perhaps TRBD2 (6 bases). The V gene's germline CDR1 is MNHEY and CDR2 SMNVEV (reference sequence). There are 14 residues in the CDR3. V was trimmed by 2 bases and J by 9 bases, leaving 16 bases between them.

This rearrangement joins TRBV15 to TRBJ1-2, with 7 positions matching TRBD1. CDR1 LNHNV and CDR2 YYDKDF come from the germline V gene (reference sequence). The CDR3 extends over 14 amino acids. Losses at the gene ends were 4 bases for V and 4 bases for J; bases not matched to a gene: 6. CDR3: CATSITGAGYGYTF. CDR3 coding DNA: TGTGCCACCAGCATTACAGGGGCGGGCTATGGCTACACCTTC.

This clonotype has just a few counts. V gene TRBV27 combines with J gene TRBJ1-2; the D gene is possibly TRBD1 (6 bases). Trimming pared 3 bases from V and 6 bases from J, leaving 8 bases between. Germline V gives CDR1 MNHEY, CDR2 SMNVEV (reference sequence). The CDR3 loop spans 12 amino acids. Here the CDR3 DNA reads TGTGCCAGCAGTTTTTCAGGGGATGGCTACACCTTC. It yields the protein CASSFSGDGYTF.

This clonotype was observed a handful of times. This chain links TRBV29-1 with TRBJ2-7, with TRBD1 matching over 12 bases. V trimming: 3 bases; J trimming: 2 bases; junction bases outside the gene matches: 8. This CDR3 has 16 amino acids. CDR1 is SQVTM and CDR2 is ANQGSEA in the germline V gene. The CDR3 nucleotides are TGCAGCGTTGAGGGGGGGACAGGGGGCTATCCCTACGAGCAGTACTTC. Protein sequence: CSVEGGTGGYPYEQYF.

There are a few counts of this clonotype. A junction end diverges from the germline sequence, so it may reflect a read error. The CDR3 sequence is CASSASGGTSGTDTQYF. CDR3 coding DNA: TGTGCTAGCAGCGCCTCAGGGGGGACTAGTGGCACAGATACGCAGTATTTT. V is TRBV7-7 and J is TRBJ2-3; D is possibly TRBD2 (8 bases). The CDR3 is made up of 17 amino acids. The germline V gene has CDR1 SSHAT and CDR2 FNYEAQ (reference sequence). Combining the CDR3 with reference TRBV7-7 and TRBJ2-3 gives the whole variable domain GAGVSQSPRYKVTKRGQDVTLRCDPISSHATLYWYQQALGQGPEFLTYFNYEAQPDKSGLPSDRFSAERPEGSISTLTIQRTEQRDSAMYRCASSASGGTSGTDTQYFGPGTRLTVL.

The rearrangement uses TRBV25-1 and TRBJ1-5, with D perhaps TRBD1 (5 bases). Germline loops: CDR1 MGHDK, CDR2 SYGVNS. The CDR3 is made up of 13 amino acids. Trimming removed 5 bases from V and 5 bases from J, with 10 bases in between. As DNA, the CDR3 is TGTGCCAGCAGTTCAGGGCTCCATCAGCCCCAGCATTTT. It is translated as CASSSGLHQPQHF.

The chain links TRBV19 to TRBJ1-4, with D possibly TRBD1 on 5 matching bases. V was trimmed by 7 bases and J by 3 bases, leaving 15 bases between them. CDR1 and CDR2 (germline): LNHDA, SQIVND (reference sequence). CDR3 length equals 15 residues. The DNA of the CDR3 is TGTGCCAGTACTACGAACAGGCGGGCTAATGAAAAACTGTTTTTT. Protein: CASTTNRRANEKLFF.

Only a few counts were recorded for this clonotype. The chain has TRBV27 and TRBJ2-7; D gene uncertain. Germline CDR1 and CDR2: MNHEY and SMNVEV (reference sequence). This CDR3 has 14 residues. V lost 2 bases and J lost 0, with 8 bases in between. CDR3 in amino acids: CASSLSGFSYEQYF. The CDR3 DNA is TGTGCCAGCAGTTTAAGTGGATTCTCCTACGAGCAGTACTTC.

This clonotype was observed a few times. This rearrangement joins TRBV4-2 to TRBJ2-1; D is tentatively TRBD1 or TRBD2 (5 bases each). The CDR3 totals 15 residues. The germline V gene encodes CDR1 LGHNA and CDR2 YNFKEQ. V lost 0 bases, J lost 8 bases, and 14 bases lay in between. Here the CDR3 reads CASSQDRDGYYEQFF. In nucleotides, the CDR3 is TGTGCCAGCAGCCAAGACCGGGACGGTTACTATGAGCAGTTCTTC.

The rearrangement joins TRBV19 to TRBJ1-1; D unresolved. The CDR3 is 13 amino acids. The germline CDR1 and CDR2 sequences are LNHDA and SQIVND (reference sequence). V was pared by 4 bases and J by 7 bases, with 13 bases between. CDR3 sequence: CASSTFPPIEAFF. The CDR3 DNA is TGTGCCAGTAGTACCTTTCCTCCAATTGAAGCTTTCTTT. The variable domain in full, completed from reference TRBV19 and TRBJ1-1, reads DGGITQSPKYLFRKEGQNVTLSCEQNLNHDAMYWYRQDPGQGLRLIYYSQIVNDFQKGDIAEGYSVSREKKESFPLTVTSAQKNPTAFYLCASSTFPPIEAFFGQGTRLTVV.

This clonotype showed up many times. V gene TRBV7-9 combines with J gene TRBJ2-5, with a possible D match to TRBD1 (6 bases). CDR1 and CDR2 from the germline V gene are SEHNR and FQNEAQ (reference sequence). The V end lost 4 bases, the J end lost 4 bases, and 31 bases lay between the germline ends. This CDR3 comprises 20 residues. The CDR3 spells CASSSIVLRTDRHVGETQYF. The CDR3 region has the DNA TGTGCCAGCAGCTCAATAGTCCTGAGGACCGACAGGCACGTCGGAGAGACCCAGTACTTC.

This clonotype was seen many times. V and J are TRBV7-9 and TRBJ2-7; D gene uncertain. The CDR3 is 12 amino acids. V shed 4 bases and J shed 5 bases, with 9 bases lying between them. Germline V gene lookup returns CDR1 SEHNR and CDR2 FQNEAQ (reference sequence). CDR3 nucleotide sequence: TGTGCCAGCAGCTCATCAATCCACGAGCAGTACTTC. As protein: CASSSSIHEQYF.

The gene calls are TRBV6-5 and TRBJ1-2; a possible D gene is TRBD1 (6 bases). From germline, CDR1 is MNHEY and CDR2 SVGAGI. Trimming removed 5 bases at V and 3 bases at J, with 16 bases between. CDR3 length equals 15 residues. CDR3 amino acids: CASSGTTRDHYGYTF. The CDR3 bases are TGTGCCAGCAGTGGGACAACTAGGGACCACTATGGCTACACCTTC.

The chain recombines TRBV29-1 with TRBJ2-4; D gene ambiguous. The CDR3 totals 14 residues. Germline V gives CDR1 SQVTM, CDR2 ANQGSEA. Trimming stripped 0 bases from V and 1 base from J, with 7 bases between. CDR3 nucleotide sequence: TGCAGCGTTGAAGAGGGGTTGGCCAAAAACATTCAGTACTTC. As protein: CSVEEGLAKNIQYF.

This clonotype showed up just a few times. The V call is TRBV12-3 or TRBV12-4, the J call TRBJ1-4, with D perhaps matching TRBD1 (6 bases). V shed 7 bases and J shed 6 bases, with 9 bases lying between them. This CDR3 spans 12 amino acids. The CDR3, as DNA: TGTGCCAGCACCGAGGGGGATGAAAAACTGTTTTTT. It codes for CASTEGDEKLFF.